Each of the 27 T cell receptor beta chains below was sequenced from the same sample in a study of cytotoxic CD8 clonotypes in ibrutinib-treated CLL. TCRdb's table, derived via immunoSEQ multiplex PCR, lists solely in-frame clones and lacks some. The data hold about 300,000 clones, with over 55% observed a single time. Sequencing used PBMCs, obtained after 36 months of ibrutinib treatment. The source of these receptors is a human donor with chronic lymphocytic leukemia.

This chain links TRBV5-4 with TRBJ1-6; D gene ambiguous. The V gene's germline CDR1 is SGHNT and CDR2 YYREEE (reference sequence). The CDR3 is 14 amino acids. The V end was cut by 4 bases, the J end by 3 bases, with 8 bases between. CDR3 in amino acids: CASSLDGYNSPLHF. The DNA for the CDR3 is TGTGCCAGCAGCCTGGACGGCTATAATTCACCCCTCCACTTT.

The V gene is TRBV10-3, the J gene TRBJ2-7; D assignment may be TRBD1 or TRBD2 (5 bases each). Germline assignment: CDR1 ENHRY and CDR2 SYGVKD. The germline V and J ends were trimmed by 6 bases and 6 bases, with 12 bases remaining between them. The CDR3 has 12 residues. Here the CDR3 DNA reads TGTGCCATCAGAGCTTCAGGGAGCGAGCAGTACTTC. Amino acid sequence: CAIRASGSEQYF.

The chain links TRBV5-5 to TRBJ2-5, with unresolved D. V was trimmed by 3 bases and J by 5 bases, leaving 11 bases between them. Germline loops: CDR1 SGHKS, CDR2 YYEKEE (reference sequence). This CDR3 region has 13 residues. Written as DNA, the CDR3 is TGTGCCAGCAGCTCGATCGGTTTCGAGACCCAGTACTTC. Translated, it gives CASSSIGFETQYF. Based on the CDR3 plus reference TRBV5-5 and TRBJ2-5, the full variable domain is DAGVTQSPTHLIKTRGQQVTLRCSPISGHKSVSWYQQVLGQGPQFIFQYYEKEERGRGNFPDRFSARQFPNYSSELNVNALLLGDSALYLCASSSIGFETQYFGPGTRLLVL.

This clone was observed a handful of times. Other DNA sequences in this sample translate to the same CDR3. V and J are TRBV5-1 and TRBJ2-7, with 7 bases aligning to TRBD1. This CDR3 has 14 residues. Per the germline V gene, CDR1 is SGHRS and CDR2 is YFSETQ. V shed 4 bases, J shed 1 base, and the junction held 5 bases outside the gene matches. The CDR3 region is CASSRDRASYEQYF. The CDR3 DNA sequence: TGCGCCAGCAGCCGTGACAGGGCATCCTACGAGCAGTACTTC.

The chain couples TRBV2 to TRBJ1-2, with D perhaps TRBD1 (6 bases). Germline V gives CDR1 SNHLY, CDR2 FYNNEI. This CDR3 contains 15 residues. Trimming pared 4 bases from V and 4 bases from J, leaving 16 bases between. CDR3 sequence (DNA): TGTGCCAGCAGTGGAATGGGGGCCGCTTCCTATGGCTACACCTTC. Amino acids: CASSGMGAASYGYTF. The full variable domain, its missing parts supplied by reference TRBV2 and TRBJ1-2, is EPEVTQTPSHQVTQMGQEVILRCVPISNHLYFYWYRQILGQKVEFLVSFYNNEISEKSEIFDDQFSVERPDGSNFTLKIRSTKLEDSAMYFCASSGMGAASYGYTFGSGTRLTVV.

This clone was picked up one time. The chain is built from TRBV2 and TRBJ1-1; weak D call: TRBD1 (5 bases). The CDR3 has 14 residues. V lost 11 bases and J 0 bases, leaving 16 bases between the germline ends. Germline CDR1 SNHLY, CDR2 FYNNEI. CDR3 sequence reads: CAQPSTEMNTEAFF. The CDR3 nucleotides are TGTGCCCAACCTTCGACAGAAATGAACACTGAAGCTTTCTTT.

This chain connects TRBV4-1 to TRBJ2-3; TRBD1 matches 10 bases. The CDR3 length is 14 residues. CDR1 and CDR2 from the germline V gene are MGHRA and YSYEKL. The V and J ends lost 6 bases and 1 base, in that order; junction bases with no gene match: 1. DNA of the CDR3: TGCGCCAGCAGGGGGACAGGGGGCACAGATACGCAGTATTTT. Residues: CASRGTGGTDTQYF.

The chain combines TRBV21-1 with TRBJ1-5. TRBV21-1 has pseudogene status. The CDR3 is 17 amino acids. DNA of the CDR3: TGTGCCAGCAGCTCCCTGGAGGAAGGTTACAGCAATCAGCCCCAGCATTTT. This codes for CASSSLEEGYSNQPQHF.

The rearrangement uses TRBV5-1 and TRBJ1-1; 7 nucleotides line up with TRBD1. Per germline, CDR1 SGHRS and CDR2 YFSETQ. The CDR3 is made up of 15 amino acids. The V segment lost 0 bases and the J segment 0 bases; nucleotides outside the gene matches: 2. CDR3 in DNA: TGCGCCAGCAGCTTGGGGGACAGTTTGAACACTGAAGCTTTCTTT. It specifies CASSLGDSLNTEAFF.

This clone was counted between two and nine times. This chain connects TRBV2 to TRBJ2-1; D not resolved. Germline CDR1 and CDR2: SNHLY and FYNNEI. V gave up 2 bases and J gave up 12 bases, with 11 bases separating them. This CDR3 has 12 amino acids. The CDR3 DNA sequence: TGTGCCAGCAGTGAATGGGCAAGACGGCAGTTCTTC. Translation gives CASSEWARRQFF. Combining the CDR3 with reference TRBV2 and TRBJ2-1 gives the whole variable domain EPEVTQTPSHQVTQMGQEVILRCVPISNHLYFYWYRQILGQKVEFLVSFYNNEISEKSEIFDDQFSVERPDGSNFTLKIRSTKLEDSAMYFCASSEWARRQFFGPGTRLTVL.

CDR3 in DNA: TGTGCCAGCAGCCCAGGAACGACCGTATCGGCCCACAATGAGCAGTTCTTC. Translated, it gives CASSPGTTVSAHNEQFF. The V call is TRBV21-1, the J call TRBJ2-1; the table calls TRBD1, which could not be checked here. TRBV21-1 is an annotated pseudogene. The CDR3 is 17 residues long.

This chain uses TRBV5-4 with TRBJ2-3; D not resolved. The length of the CDR3 is 15 residues. Per the germline V gene, CDR1 is SGHNT and CDR2 is YYREEE (reference sequence). V lost 5 bases to trimming and J lost 3 bases, with 16 bases between them. Here the CDR3 DNA reads TGTGCCAGCAGTCCTCTAGTTCCGCCGACAGATACGCAGTATTTT. Amino acid sequence: CASSPLVPPTDTQYF.

In its sample, this clone was seen a few times. This chain's CDR3 is CASGGQNYGYTF. The CDR3 coding sequence is TGTGCCAGTGGAGGACAGAACTATGGCTACACCTTC. This rearrangement joins TRBV2 to TRBJ1-2; D is possibly TRBD1 (6 bases). The length of the CDR3 is 12 residues. Germline loops: CDR1 SNHLY, CDR2 FYNNEI. V shed 9 bases and J shed 2 bases, with 10 bases lying between them.

CDR3 loop: CASSLSTGQYNEQFF. The DNA for the CDR3 is TGTGCCAGCAGCTTGTCAACGGGACAGTACAATGAGCAGTTCTTC. This chain links TRBV5-6 with TRBJ2-1; 7 nucleotides align to TRBD1. Germline CDR1 and CDR2: SGHDT and YYEEEE. V shed 1 base and J 4 bases; nucleotides not matched to a gene: 5. The CDR3 has 15 amino acids.

V and J are TRBV9 and TRBJ1-2, with D maybe TRBD1 (5 bases). Germline CDR1 and CDR2: SGDLS and YYNGEE. V lost 0 bases to trimming and J lost 7 bases, with 22 bases between them. The CDR3 consists of 17 residues. CDR3 coding DNA: TGTGCCAGCAGCGTAGGGAGGGGATCGAGTTTGGCGACTGGCTACACCTTC. The encoded protein is CASSVGRGSSLATGYTF.

The V and J genes are TRBV27 and TRBJ1-3; D remains ambiguous. This CDR3 region has 15 residues. Trimming took 5 bases from V and 0 from J, leaving 11 bases between them. Looked up from germline, CDR1 is MNHEY and CDR2 is SMNVEV (reference sequence). The CDR3 bases are TGTGCCAGCAGTGATCGACCTTTCTCTGGAAACACCATATATTTT. Translation gives CASSDRPFSGNTIYF.

This clone was seen a handful of times. The chain combines TRBV5-1 with TRBJ1-1; D is perhaps TRBD1 (6 bases). The CDR3 has 13 amino acids. Trimming took off 0 bases at V and 4 bases at J, with 7 bases between the two ends. CDR1 is SGHRS, CDR2 YFSETQ, per germline. This CDR3 is CASSLGRGTEAFF. The DNA for the CDR3 is TGCGCCAGCAGCTTGGGCAGGGGCACTGAAGCTTTCTTT.

This chain's CDR3 is CASSWDRVQPQHF. The DNA for the CDR3 is TGTGCCAGCAGTTGGGATAGGGTTCAGCCCCAGCATTTT. The rearrangement links TRBV6-6 to TRBJ1-5; D remains ambiguous. This CDR3 is 13 amino acids long. V was pared by 4 bases and J by 6 bases, with 10 bases between. CDR1 and CDR2 from the germline V gene are MNHNY and SVGAGI (reference sequence).

The genes are TRBV9 and TRBJ2-7; the D is unclear. The CDR3 has 15 residues. In germline, CDR1 is SGDLS, CDR2 YYNGEE. The ends were cut back, 2 bases at V and 3 bases at J, with 15 bases in the middle. Here the CDR3 DNA reads TGTGCCAGCAGCGTTCGTCCTACCGGGCTCTACGAGCAGTACTTC. Amino acids: CASSVRPTGLYEQYF.

The chain links TRBV12-5 to TRBJ2-3; 8 bases fit TRBD1. CDR3 length equals 15 residues. Germline V gene data show CDR1 as LGHNT and CDR2 as FRNRAP. Germline trimming cut 6 bases from V and 0 bases from J; bases unmatched to any gene: 5. In DNA, the CDR3 is TGTGCTAGTGGCCGCGGACAGGGTAGCACAGATACGCAGTATTTT. Translated: CASGRGQGSTDTQYF.

The chain joins TRBV27 to TRBJ1-1; D perhaps matches TRBD1 (5 bases). Germline V gene lookup returns CDR1 MNHEY and CDR2 SMNVEV (reference sequence). The CDR3 runs 15 residues. V was clipped by 5 bases and J by 4 bases, with 17 bases between them. In nucleotides, the CDR3 is TGTGCCAGCAGTCCCCACACGGGGGTAGTCACTGAAGCTTTCTTT. Translation: CASSPHTGVVTEAFF.

Only a few counts were recorded for this clone. This chain joins TRBV20-1 and TRBJ1-2; D call uncertain. The CDR3 has 11 amino acids. With 4 bases removed from V and 4 bases from J, the gap between germline ends came to 7 bases. The germline CDR1 and CDR2 sequences are DFQATT and SNEGSKA (reference sequence). CDR3: CSAKRVYGYTF. In DNA form, the CDR3 reads TGCAGTGCTAAACGAGTCTATGGCTACACCTTC.

This rearrangement joins TRBV7-9 to TRBJ1-5, with no clear D. V was trimmed by 4 bases and J by 9 bases, leaving 7 bases between them. Germline V gives CDR1 SEHNR, CDR2 FQNEAQ (reference sequence). The CDR3 length is 11 residues. CDR3 in amino acids: CASSSEGPQHF. CDR3 nucleotide sequence: TGTGCCAGCAGCTCTGAGGGGCCCCAGCATTTT. Full variable domain (outside the CDR3, taken from reference TRBV7-9 and TRBJ1-5): DTGVSQNPRHKITKRGQNVTFRCDPISEHNRLYWYRQTLGQGPEFLTYFQNEAQLEKSRLLSDRFSAERPKGSFSTLEIQRTEQGDSAMYLCASSSEGPQHFGDGTRLSIL.

This chain connects TRBV5-1 to TRBJ2-1; weak D call: TRBD2 (6 bases). CDR1 is SGHRS, CDR2 YFSETQ, per germline. The ends were cut back, 0 bases at V and 4 bases at J, with 11 bases in the middle. There are 15 residues in the CDR3. CDR3 in DNA: TGCGCCAGCAGCTTGGCATCTAGCGCATACAATGAGCAGTTCTTC. The encoded protein is CASSLASSAYNEQFF.

This clone came up a few times. The chain carries TRBV9 and TRBJ2-7, with D tentatively TRBD1 (6 bases). There are 14 residues in the CDR3. Germline-derived CDR1 and CDR2 are SGDLS and YYNGEE. Deletions cut 4 bases from V and 3 bases from J, with 14 bases between. In DNA form, the CDR3 reads TGTGCCAGCAGCAAACAGGGTTACGGCTACGAGCAGTACTTC. This sequence encodes CASSKQGYGYEQYF.

This sequence joins TRBV5-1 and TRBJ1-2; D is undetermined. Per germline, CDR1 SGHRS and CDR2 YFSETQ. Between the trimmed V and J ends, which lost 4 bases and 7 bases, there was a span of 11 bases. The CDR3 is made up of 12 amino acids. The CDR3 sequence is CASSVRRGGYTF. CDR3 bases: TGCGCCAGCAGCGTCAGACGCGGTGGCTACACCTTC.

The genes are TRBV15 and TRBJ1-4; the D gene is possibly TRBD1 (5 bases). The germline gives CDR1 LNHNV, CDR2 YYDKDF (reference sequence). The CDR3 contains 16 residues. V lost 1 base and J lost 8, with 17 bases in between. DNA for the CDR3: TGTGCCACCAGCAGAGTTTTACAGGTTGGCGGGGAAAAACTGTTTTTT. It encodes CATSRVLQVGGEKLFF.